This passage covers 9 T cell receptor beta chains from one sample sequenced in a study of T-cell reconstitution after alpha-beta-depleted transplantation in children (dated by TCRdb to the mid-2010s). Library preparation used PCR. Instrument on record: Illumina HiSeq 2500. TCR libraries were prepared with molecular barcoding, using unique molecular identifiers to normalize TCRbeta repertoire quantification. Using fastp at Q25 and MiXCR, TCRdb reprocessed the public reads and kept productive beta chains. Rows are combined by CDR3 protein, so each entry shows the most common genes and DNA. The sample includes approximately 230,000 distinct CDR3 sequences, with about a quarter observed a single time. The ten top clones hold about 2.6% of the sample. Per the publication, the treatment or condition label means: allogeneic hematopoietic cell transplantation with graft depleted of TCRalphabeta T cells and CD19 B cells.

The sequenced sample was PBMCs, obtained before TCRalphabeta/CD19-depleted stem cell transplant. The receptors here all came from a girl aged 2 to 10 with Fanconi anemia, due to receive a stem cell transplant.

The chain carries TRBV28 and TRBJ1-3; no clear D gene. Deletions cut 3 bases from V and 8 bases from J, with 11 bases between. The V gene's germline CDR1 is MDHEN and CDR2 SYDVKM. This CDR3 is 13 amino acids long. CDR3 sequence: CASSFGSGHTIYF. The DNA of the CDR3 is TGTGCCAGCAGTTTCGGTTCCGGGCACACCATATATTTT.

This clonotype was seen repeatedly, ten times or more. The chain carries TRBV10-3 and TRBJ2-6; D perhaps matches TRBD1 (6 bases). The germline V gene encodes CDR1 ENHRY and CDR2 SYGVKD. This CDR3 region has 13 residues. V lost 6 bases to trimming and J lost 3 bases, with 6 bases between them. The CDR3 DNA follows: TGTGCCATCAGCAGGGGTGGGGCCAACGTCCTGACTTTC. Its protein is CAISRGGANVLTF.

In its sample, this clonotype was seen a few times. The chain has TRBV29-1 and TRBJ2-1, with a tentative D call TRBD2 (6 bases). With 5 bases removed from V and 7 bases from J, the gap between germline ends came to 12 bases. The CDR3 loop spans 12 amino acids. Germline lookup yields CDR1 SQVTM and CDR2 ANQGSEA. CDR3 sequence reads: CSVSRGSNEQFF. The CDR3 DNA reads TGCAGCGTTTCTCGGGGGAGTAATGAGCAGTTCTTC.

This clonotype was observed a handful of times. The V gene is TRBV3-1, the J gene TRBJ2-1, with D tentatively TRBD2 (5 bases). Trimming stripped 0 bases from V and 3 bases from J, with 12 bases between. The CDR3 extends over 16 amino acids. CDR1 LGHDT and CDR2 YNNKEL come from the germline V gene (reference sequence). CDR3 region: CASSQDRLPRYNEQFF. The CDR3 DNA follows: TGTGCCAGCAGCCAAGATAGACTACCCCGCTACAATGAGCAGTTCTTC.

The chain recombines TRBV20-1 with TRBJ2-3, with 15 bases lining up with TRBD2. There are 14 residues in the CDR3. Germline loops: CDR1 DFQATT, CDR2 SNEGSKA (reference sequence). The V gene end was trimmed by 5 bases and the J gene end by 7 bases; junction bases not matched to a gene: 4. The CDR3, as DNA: TGCAGTGCTGCCGGGACTAGCGGGAGGAATACGCAGTATTTT. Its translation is CSAAGTSGRNTQYF.

The CDR3: CSARGGESNQPQHF. DNA for the CDR3: TGCAGTGCTAGAGGGGGGGAAAGCAATCAGCCCCAGCATTTT. The rearrangement links TRBV20-1 to TRBJ1-5; TRBD1 might be the D (5 bases). CDR1 is DFQATT, CDR2 SNEGSKA, per germline (reference sequence). Trimming cost V 1 base and J 1 base, with 8 bases left between them. The CDR3 sequence is 14 residues long.

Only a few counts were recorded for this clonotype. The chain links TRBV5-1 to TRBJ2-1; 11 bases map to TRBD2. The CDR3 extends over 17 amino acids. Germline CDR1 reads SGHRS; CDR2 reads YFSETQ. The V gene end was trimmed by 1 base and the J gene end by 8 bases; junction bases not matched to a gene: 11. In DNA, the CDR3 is TGCGCCAGCAGCTTGAAGAAACTAGCGGGGGTCGGGGATGAGCAGTTCTTC. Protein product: CASSLKKLAGVGDEQFF.

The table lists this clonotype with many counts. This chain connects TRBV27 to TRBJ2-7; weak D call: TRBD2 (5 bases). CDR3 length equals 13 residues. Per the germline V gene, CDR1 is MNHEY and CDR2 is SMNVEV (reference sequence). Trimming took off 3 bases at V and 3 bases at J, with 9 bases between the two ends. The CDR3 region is CASSLGANYEQYF. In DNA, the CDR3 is TGTGCCAGCAGTTTGGGAGCAAACTACGAGCAGTACTTC.

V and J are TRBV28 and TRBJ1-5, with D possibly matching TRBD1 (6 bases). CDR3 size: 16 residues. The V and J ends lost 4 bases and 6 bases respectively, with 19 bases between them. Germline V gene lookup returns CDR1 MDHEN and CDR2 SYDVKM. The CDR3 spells CASSSSGRGGGQPQHF. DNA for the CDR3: TGTGCCAGCAGTTCCTCGGGGAGGGGGGGAGGTCAGCCCCAGCATTTT.